What follows are 25 T cell receptor beta chains derived from one specimen sequenced in a study of T cell repertoires in cytomegalovirus infection (dated by TCRdb to about 2019). The treatment or condition label, read with the paper, signifies: in vitro stimulation with specific CMV peptide epitopes to enrich CMV-specific T cells. Instrument used: Illumina HiSeq 1500. Through fastp at Q25 and MiXCR, TCRdb rebuilt clones from the public reads, retaining in-frame beta chains. CDR3 protein sequences are deduplicated, and each keeps its most common genes and DNA. The sample profile shows 100,000 to 150,000 distinct CDR3 sequences; roughly 32% of them were found once. The ten largest clones represent under 70% of the sample. For these receptors, no antigen is known. This material consisted of CD8+ T cells from cultured PBMCs, taken from culture after CMV antigen stimulation. The receptors originated from a human donor in good health (CMV status not recorded). Some clones in this sample may be carry-over from other donors' samples.

The rearrangement uses TRBV7-9 and TRBJ1-4, with D hard to call. The CDR3 loop spans 16 amino acids. V was trimmed by 1 base and J by 5 bases, leaving 14 bases between them. Germline lookup yields CDR1 SEHNR and CDR2 FQNEAQ (reference sequence). This chain's CDR3 is CASSLVIGPLNEKLFF. As DNA, the CDR3 is TGTGCCAGCAGCTTAGTAATCGGTCCTCTAAATGAAAAACTGTTTTTT.

The gene calls are TRBV19 and TRBJ2-6; D gene ambiguous. Trimming pared 1 base from V and 0 bases from J, leaving 7 bases between. Germline values: CDR1 LNHDA, CDR2 SQIVND (reference sequence). CDR3 size: 16 residues. The chain's CDR3 is CASSIGRNSGANVLTF. DNA of the CDR3: TGTGCCAGTAGTATAGGCAGAAACTCTGGGGCCAACGTCCTGACTTTC.

The V call is TRBV7-9, the J call TRBJ2-7; D might be TRBD1 (5 bases). Germline V gene sequence: CDR1 SEHNR, CDR2 FQNEAQ (reference sequence). V was trimmed by 2 bases and J by 2 bases, leaving 10 bases between them. CDR3 size: 14 residues. For the CDR3, the DNA is TGTGCCAGCAGCTTAACAGGATTAGCCTACGAGCAGTACTTC. Protein product: CASSLTGLAYEQYF.

The J gene is TRBJ2-3, the V gene TRBV11-2; TRBD2 matches at 8 bases. V lost 3 bases and J lost 11; bases outside the gene matches: 10. Germline CDR1 is SGHAT and CDR2 is FQNNGV. This CDR3 spans 14 amino acids. Here the CDR3 DNA reads TGTGCCAGCAGCTTTAATCCTAGCGGGCTCCTGCAGTATTTT. Protein: CASSFNPSGLLQYF.

V is TRBV5-1 and J is TRBJ2-7; 10 nucleotides match TRBD1. The CDR3 sequence is 19 residues long. Germline-derived CDR1 and CDR2 are SGHRS and YFSETQ. With 2 bases clipped from V and 6 bases from J, the junction kept 20 bases outside the gene matches. CDR3 in DNA: TGCGCCAGCAGCTTCCAGCCCGGGACAGGGGTCGGGGGGAACGGCGAGCAGTACTTC. This translates into CASSFQPGTGVGGNGEQYF. The whole variable domain, filled in from reference TRBV5-1 and TRBJ2-7, reads KAGVTQTPRYLIKTRGQQVTLSCSPISGHRSVSWYQQTPGQGLQFLFEYFSETQRNKGNFPGRFSGRQFSNSRSEMNVSTLELGDSALYLCASSFQPGTGVGGNGEQYFGPGTRLTVT.

This sequence joins TRBV7-9 and TRBJ2-7, with 10 bases identical to TRBD1. V shed 5 bases and J 6 bases; nucleotides not matched to a gene: 13. Germline loops: CDR1 SEHNR, CDR2 FQNEAQ (reference sequence). The CDR3 has 16 amino acids. The CDR3 region has the DNA TGTGCCAGCAGCAAGTTCACCGGGACAGGGGCTCGCGAGCAGTACTTC. Translated: CASSKFTGTGAREQYF.

This clonotype has just a few counts. Here the CDR3 reads CASSFGTSSTEAFF. CDR3 coding DNA: TGTGCCAGCAGTTTTGGGACCAGTTCCACTGAAGCTTTCTTT. This chain links TRBV12-3 or TRBV12-4 with TRBJ1-1; possibly TRBD1 for D (5 bases). Between the trimmed V and J ends, which lost 3 bases and 4 bases, there was a span of 12 bases. This CDR3 is 14 amino acids long.

This clonotype was counted at least ten times. The CDR3 loop reads CASSQDPRDRVKNIQYF. The CDR3 coding sequence is TGCGCCAGCAGCCAAGATCCTCGGGACAGGGTTAAAAACATTCAGTACTTC. The V gene is TRBV4-3, the J gene TRBJ2-4; 9 bases are shared with TRBD1. The ends lost 0 bases at V and 4 bases at J; junction bases unmatched: 7. The CDR3 runs 17 residues. CDR1 and CDR2 from the germline V gene are LGHNA and YSLEER.

This clonotype was counted ten times or more. V usage is TRBV6-1 and J usage is TRBJ1-6; D not resolved. Trimming removed 5 bases at V and 9 bases at J, with 20 bases between. This CDR3 has 16 residues. Germline V gene data show CDR1 as MNHNS and CDR2 as SASEGT. Here the CDR3 DNA reads TGTGCCAGCAGTCCCTTGCCGGGCCTAGAAGGTTCACCCCTCCACTTT. Protein sequence: CASSPLPGLEGSPLHF.

V is TRBV19 and J is TRBJ1-5; no reliable D call. CDR3 length: 16 residues. The V end lost 7 bases, the J end lost 1 base, and 17 bases lay between the germline ends. Germline CDR1 is LNHDA and CDR2 is SQIVND (reference sequence). As DNA, the CDR3 is TGTGCCAGTACACCCAAGTGGTCGGGAAGCAATCAGCCCCAGCATTTT. This sequence encodes CASTPKWSGSNQPQHF.

This rearrangement joins TRBV11-2 to TRBJ2-5; 7 bases match TRBD1. The CDR3 is made up of 16 amino acids. Germline-derived CDR1 and CDR2 are SGHAT and FQNNGV. V lost 0 bases and J lost 5; bases outside the gene matches: 9. CDR3 nucleotide sequence: TGTGCCAGCAGCTTAGATTTCGGGACAGAAAAGGAGACCCAGTACTTC. Residues: CASSLDFGTEKETQYF.

The V and J genes are TRBV4-3 and TRBJ2-7; tentatively, D is TRBD1 (6 bases). The CDR3 is 15 residues long. The germline V gene has CDR1 LGHNA and CDR2 YSLEER. The germline V and J ends were trimmed by 4 bases and 3 bases, with 16 bases remaining between them. The DNA for the CDR3 is TGCGCCAGCAGCCTTATGAGGGGGTTGGGCTACGAGCAGTACTTC. Translating gives CASSLMRGLGYEQYF.

The V call is TRBV4-1, the J call TRBJ2-3; possible D gene TRBD1, 6 bases. Germline CDR1 reads MGHRA; CDR2 reads YSYEKL. The CDR3 length is 16 residues. The V and J ends lost 3 bases and 2 bases respectively, with 15 bases between them. The CDR3 sequence is CASSQRQAWDTDTQYF. CDR3 coding DNA: TGCGCCAGCAGCCAGCGACAGGCGTGGGACACAGATACGCAGTATTTT.

This clonotype occurred a few times. The chain employs TRBV7-3 and TRBJ2-3, with 9 bases identical to TRBD1. Germline values: CDR1 SGHTA, CDR2 FQGTGA. V was clipped by 2 bases and J by 1 base; unmatched bases: 10. CDR3 length: 18 amino acids. The CDR3 bases are TGTGCCAGCAGCTTAGAGGGACAGGGCTTCGGACGCACAGATACGCAGTATTTT. This gives the protein CASSLEGQGFGRTDTQYF.

This chain joins TRBV27 and TRBJ2-7; TRBD1 matches 8 bases. The germline V gene encodes CDR1 MNHEY and CDR2 SMNVEV (reference sequence). This CDR3 spans 13 amino acids. Germline trimming cut 2 bases from V and 9 bases from J; bases unmatched to any gene: 6. DNA for the CDR3: TGTGCCAGCAGTTTACAGGGGGCCAACGGGCAGTACTTC. It yields the protein CASSLQGANGQYF.

The rearrangement links TRBV6-8 to TRBJ2-2; 11 bases match TRBD2. This CDR3 has 14 residues. J lost 7 bases, V lost 5 bases, and 3 bases had no gene match. Germline V gives CDR1 MNHGY, CDR2 SAAAGT. CDR3 sequence (DNA): TGTGCCAGCAGTCTAGCGGGAGGTGGCGGGGAGCTGTTTTTT. It codes for CASSLAGGGGELFF.

V usage is TRBV6-1 and J usage is TRBJ1-6, with 7 bases identical to TRBD1. The junction had 12 bases not matched to a gene; V was cut back by 11 bases and J by 8 bases. This CDR3 spans 14 amino acids. Germline CDR1 MNHNS, CDR2 SASEGT. This CDR3 reads CAWSSDREHSPLHF. The CDR3 DNA is TGTGCCTGGAGCAGTGACAGGGAGCATTCACCCCTCCACTTT.

This chain links TRBV6-2 or TRBV6-3 with TRBJ2-1, with no clear D. V dropped 6 bases and J dropped 8 bases, with 8 bases sitting between them. Per germline, CDR1 MNHEY and CDR2 SVGEGT. CDR3 length: 11 residues. In DNA form, the CDR3 reads TGTGCCAGCAGCACGGCCTATGAGCAGTTCTTC. This sequence encodes CASSTAYEQFF.

Here the CDR3 reads CASRPVVSNTGELFF. CDR3 nucleotide sequence: TGTGCCAGCAGACCCGTTGTATCGAACACCGGGGAGCTGTTTTTT. The chain couples TRBV28 to TRBJ2-2; D is uncertain. CDR3 length equals 15 residues. CDR1 and CDR2 from the germline V gene are MDHEN and SYDVKM. V lost 6 bases and J lost 0, with 11 bases in between.

Ten or more counts support this clonotype. The chain has TRBV7-2 and TRBJ2-2; TRBD2 matches 7 bases. The V segment lost 4 bases and the J segment 7 bases; nucleotides outside the gene matches: 9. Germline CDR1 is SGHTA and CDR2 is FQGNSA. The CDR3 totals 15 residues. The chain's CDR3 is CASSSFGGEVGELFF. The CDR3 nucleotides are TGTGCCAGCAGCTCCTTTGGGGGGGAGGTCGGGGAGCTGTTTTTT.

The chain employs TRBV7-4 and TRBJ1-5; 7 bases are a match to TRBD1. The CDR3 length is 14 residues. V lost 5 bases, J lost 4 bases, and 5 bases stayed unmatched. Germline V gene sequence: CDR1 SGHVT, CDR2 SQSDAQ. This CDR3 reads CASSLGQFNQPQHF. The DNA for the CDR3 is TGTGCCAGCAGCCTGGGACAGTTTAATCAGCCCCAGCATTTT. The full variable domain, its missing parts supplied by reference TRBV7-4 and TRBJ1-5, is GAGVSQSPRYKVAKRGRDVALRCDSISGHVTLYWYRQTLGQGSEVLTYSQSDAQRDKSGRPSGRFSAERPERSVSTLKIQRTEQGDSAVYLCASSLGQFNQPQHFGDGTRLSIL.

V usage is TRBV7-9 and J usage is TRBJ2-7; 7 bases align to TRBD1. CDR1 is SEHNR, CDR2 FQNEAQ, per germline (reference sequence). CDR3 length: 14 amino acids. Trimming cost V 5 bases and J 0 bases; bases outside gene matches: 4. The CDR3: CASSNWTGSYEQYF. In DNA, the CDR3 is TGTGCCAGCAGCAATTGGACAGGCTCCTACGAGCAGTACTTC.

The chain employs TRBV6-6 and TRBJ1-2; 8 bases match TRBD1. The CDR3 length is 14 residues. The germline V gene has CDR1 MNHNY and CDR2 SVGAGI (reference sequence). Trimming removed 4 bases from V and 6 bases from J; junction bases left unmatched: 7. For the CDR3, the DNA is TGTGCCAGCAGTTCCGCCGGGACAGGCGATGGCTACACCTTC. This sequence encodes CASSSAGTGDGYTF.

In its sample, this clonotype was seen a few times. V and J are TRBV5-5 and TRBJ1-5, with 7 positions matching TRBD1. The CDR3 covers 16 residues. CDR1 SGHKS and CDR2 YYEKEE come from the germline V gene (reference sequence). V dropped 5 bases and J dropped 5; count of bases not matched to a gene: 13. DNA of the CDR3: TGTGCCAGCAGTCTCCTAAAAGGGGGCTCTGATCAGCCCCAGCATTTT. This encodes CASSLLKGGSDQPQHF.

The V gene is TRBV19, the J gene TRBJ1-5; D not certain. Germline CDR1 reads LNHDA; CDR2 reads SQIVND (reference sequence). Trimming took 6 bases from V and 0 from J, leaving 6 bases between them. CDR3 size: 13 residues. The CDR3 sequence is CASSDYSNQPQHF. In nucleotides, the CDR3 is TGTGCCAGTAGCGACTATAGCAATCAGCCCCAGCATTTT.